One and the same sample provided the 15 T cell receptor beta chains below, sequenced in a study of vaccination and CD4 T cells after COVID-19. Treatment in this sample: 10-day PBMC culture with coronavirus spike peptide pools or control peptides (ViraFEST assay). Sequence data for DNA of cultured CD4+ T cells were generated by the Oncomine TCR Beta short-read assay. Each CDR3 protein is one row after TCRdb ran MiXCR on the PCR reads. The sample gives 15,000 to 20,000 distinct CDR3 sequences, over 45% of which show up once; approximately 4% is in the top ten. These receptors are not linked to any known antigen. The specimen sequenced was CD4+ T cells from blood, cultured in vitro. The origin of the receptors is a human donor who had recovered from COVID-19.

The chain carries TRBV6-5 and TRBJ1-6; D possibly corresponds to TRBD1 (5 bases). CDR1 MNHEY and CDR2 SVGAGI come from the germline V gene. The CDR3 loop spans 14 amino acids. Trimming left V 2 bases short and J 7 bases short, with 9 bases between. In DNA, the CDR3 is TGTGCCAGCAGTTACCGGGGCCCGAATTCACCCCTCCACTTT. This encodes CASSYRGPNSPLHF.

The rearrangement links TRBV20-1 to TRBJ2-7; 7 nucleotides agree with TRBD1. Germline V gene lookup returns CDR1 DFQATT and CDR2 SNEGSKA (reference sequence). CDR3 length: 15 residues. The V gene end was trimmed by 3 bases and the J gene end by 0 bases; junction bases not matched to a gene: 8. CDR3 bases: TGCAGTGCTAGTGGCAGGGGGTCCCTCTCCTACGAGCAGTACTTC. This gives the protein CSASGRGSLSYEQYF.

The chain employs TRBV11-3 and TRBJ2-7; 10 positions agree with TRBD1. Germline-derived CDR1 and CDR2 are SGHNT and YENEEA. Trimming took 8 bases from V and 1 from J; bases not matched to a gene: 5. This CDR3 has 14 amino acids. The CDR3 sequence: CASVDRGSSYEQYF. The DNA for the CDR3 is TGTGCCAGCGTGGACAGGGGGAGTTCCTACGAGCAGTACTTC.

This clonotype was counted between two and nine times. This chain uses TRBV6-1 with TRBJ2-5; 10 nucleotides align to TRBD1. The length of the CDR3 is 15 residues. V dropped 6 bases and J dropped 1; count of bases not matched to a gene: 5. The germline CDR1 and CDR2 sequences are MNHNS and SASEGT. In DNA form, the CDR3 reads TGTGCCAGCAGACGGACAGGGGGGGCCCAAGAGACCCAGTACTTC. Its translation: CASRRTGGAQETQYF.

V is TRBV20-1 and J is TRBJ2-7; D remains ambiguous. V lost 4 bases and J lost 5, with 9 bases in between. The length of the CDR3 is 11 residues. Germline loops: CDR1 DFQATT, CDR2 SNEGSKA (reference sequence). CDR3 sequence (DNA): TGCAGTGCTATAAGGCTCCACGAGCAGTACTTC. Translating gives CSAIRLHEQYF.

The gene calls are TRBV6-2 or TRBV6-3 and TRBJ1-5; 7 bases line up with TRBD1. This CDR3 spans 13 amino acids. Per the germline V gene, CDR1 is MNHEY and CDR2 is SVGEGT. V was clipped by 10 bases and J by 5 bases; unmatched bases: 8. CDR3: CAIADRRYQPQHF. The CDR3 nucleotides read TGTGCCATCGCGGACAGGCGGTATCAGCCCCAGCATTTT.

The chain employs TRBV11-1 and TRBJ2-3, with 10 bases that match TRBD1. Unmatched junction bases numbered 14, after V lost 5 bases and J lost 3 bases. This CDR3 contains 18 residues. Germline V gene sequence: CDR1 SGHAT, CDR2 FQDESV (reference sequence). The CDR3 DNA is TGTGCCAGCAGCCGAGACCTGACAGGGGGCGACGGAACAGATACGCAGTATTTT. Translation gives CASSRDLTGGDGTDTQYF.

The chain links TRBV7-3 to TRBJ2-3; 12 bases fit TRBD1. Trimming took 0 bases from V and 1 from J; bases not matched to a gene: 2. CDR3 length: 17 amino acids. Germline V gene sequence: CDR1 SGHTA, CDR2 FQGTGA. CDR3 in amino acids: CASSLTGTGGGTDTQYF. For the CDR3, the DNA is TGTGCCAGCAGCTTAACCGGGACAGGGGGCGGCACAGATACGCAGTATTTT.

The chain is built from TRBV6-1 and TRBJ2-2; 8 bases fit TRBD1. The germline V gene has CDR1 MNHNS and CDR2 SASEGT. The CDR3 consists of 14 residues. The V and J ends lost 7 bases and 4 bases, in that order; junction bases with no gene match: 5. CDR3 in amino acids: CASIATGVTGELFF. The CDR3 DNA reads as TGTGCCAGCATAGCGACAGGGGTCACCGGGGAGCTGTTTTTT.

Only a few counts were recorded for this clonotype. This CDR3 reads CASSAGENSPLHF. CDR3 DNA: TGTGCCAGCAGTGCAGGGGAGAATTCACCCCTCCACTTT. The gene calls are TRBV6-4 and TRBJ1-6; D is possibly TRBD1 (6 bases). Trimming left V 4 bases short and J 7 bases short, with 8 bases between. This CDR3 contains 13 residues. The germline gives CDR1 MRHNA, CDR2 SNTAGT.

The V gene is TRBV20-1, the J gene TRBJ2-1; 12 bases match TRBD2. The CDR3 totals 15 residues. The germline V gene has CDR1 DFQATT and CDR2 SNEGSKA (reference sequence). Trimming cost V 2 bases and J 5 bases; bases outside gene matches: 4. CDR3 sequence: CSARRTSGVDNEQFF. The CDR3 DNA reads TGCAGTGCTAGAAGGACTAGCGGGGTAGACAATGAGCAGTTCTTC.

The rearrangement joins TRBV20-1 to TRBJ2-2, with TRBD2 identical over 9 bases. Looked up from germline, CDR1 is DFQATT and CDR2 is SNEGSKA (reference sequence). V shed 6 bases and J 4 bases; nucleotides not matched to a gene: 9. The CDR3 extends over 15 amino acids. For the CDR3, the DNA is TGCAGTGCCAAAAGCGGGAGGTGGGGCACCGGGGAGCTGTTTTTT. It encodes CSAKSGRWGTGELFF.

This rearrangement joins TRBV19 to TRBJ1-2, with D tentatively TRBD1 (5 bases). Germline V CDR1 and CDR2: LNHDA, SQIVND (reference sequence). V was cut by 9 bases and J by 2 bases, with 19 bases left in between. CDR3 size: 15 residues. Here the CDR3 DNA reads TGTGCCAGCAGTCCTTCCACGGGGACCAACTATGGCTACACCTTC. Translated: CASSPSTGTNYGYTF.

This rearrangement joins TRBV7-3 to TRBJ2-2, with no clear D. The germline V gene encodes CDR1 SGHTA and CDR2 FQGTGA. The CDR3 contains 15 residues. Between the trimmed V and J ends, which lost 2 bases and 1 base, there was a span of 8 bases. CDR3 region: CASSLYGRNTGELFF. As DNA, the CDR3 is TGTGCCAGCAGCTTATATGGCAGGAACACCGGGGAGCTGTTTTTT. Together with reference TRBV7-3 and TRBJ2-2, the CDR3 gives the full variable domain: GAGVSQTPSNKVTEKGKYVELRCDPISGHTALYWYRQSLGQGPEFLIYFQGTGAADDSGLPNDRFFAVRPEGSVSTLKIQRTERGDSAVYLCASSLYGRNTGELFFGEGSRLTVL.

This clonotype was counted only a few times. Written as DNA, the CDR3 is TGTGCCATCAGTGATTCGACGACCAATCAGCCCCAGCATTTT. This codes for CAISDSTTNQPQHF. This chain joins TRBV10-3 and TRBJ1-5; D unclear. Germline CDR1 ENHRY, CDR2 SYGVKD. The CDR3 covers 14 residues. V lost 3 bases and J 3 bases, leaving 9 bases between the germline ends.